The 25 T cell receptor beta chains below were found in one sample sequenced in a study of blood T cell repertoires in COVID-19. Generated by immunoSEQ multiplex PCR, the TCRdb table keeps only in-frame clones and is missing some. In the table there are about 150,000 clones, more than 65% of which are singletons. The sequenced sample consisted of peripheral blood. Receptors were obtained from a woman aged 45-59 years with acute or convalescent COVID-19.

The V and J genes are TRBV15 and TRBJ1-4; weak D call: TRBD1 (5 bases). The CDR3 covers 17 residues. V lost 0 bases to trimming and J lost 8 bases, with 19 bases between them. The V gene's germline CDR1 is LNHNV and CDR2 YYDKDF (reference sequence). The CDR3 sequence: CATSRDWMGGNGEKLFF. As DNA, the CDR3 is TGTGCCACCAGCAGAGATTGGATGGGGGGGAACGGAGAAAAACTGTTTTTT. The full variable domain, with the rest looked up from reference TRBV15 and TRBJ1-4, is DAMVIQNPRYQVTQFGKPVTLSCSQTLNHNVMYWYQQKSSQAPKLLFHYYDKDFNNEADTPDNFQSRRPNTSFCFLDIRSPGLGDTAMYLCATSRDWMGGNGEKLFFGSGTQLSVL.

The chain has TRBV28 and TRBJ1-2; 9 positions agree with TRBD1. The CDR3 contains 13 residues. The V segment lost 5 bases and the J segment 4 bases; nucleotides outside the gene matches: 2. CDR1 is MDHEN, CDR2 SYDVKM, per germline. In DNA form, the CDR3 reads TGTGCCAGCAGTCAGGGACAGGGCTATGGCTACACCTTC. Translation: CASSQGQGYGYTF.

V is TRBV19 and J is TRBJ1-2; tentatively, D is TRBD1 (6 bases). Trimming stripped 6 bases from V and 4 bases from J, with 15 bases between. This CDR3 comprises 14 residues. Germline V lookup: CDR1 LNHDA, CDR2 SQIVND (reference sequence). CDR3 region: CASRKQGSGYGYTF. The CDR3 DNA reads TGTGCCAGTAGAAAACAGGGATCCGGCTATGGCTACACCTTC.

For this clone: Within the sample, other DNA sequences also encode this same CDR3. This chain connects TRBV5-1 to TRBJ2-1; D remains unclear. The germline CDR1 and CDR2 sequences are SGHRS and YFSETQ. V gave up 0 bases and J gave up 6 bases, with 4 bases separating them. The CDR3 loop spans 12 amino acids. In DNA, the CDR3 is TGCGCCAGCAGCTTGGCAGGCAATGAGCAGTTCTTC. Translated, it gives CASSLAGNEQFF.

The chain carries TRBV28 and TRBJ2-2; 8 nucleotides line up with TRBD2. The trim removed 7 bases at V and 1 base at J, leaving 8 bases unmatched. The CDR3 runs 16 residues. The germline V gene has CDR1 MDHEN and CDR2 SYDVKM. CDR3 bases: TGTGCCAGCACCCCTCCTAGCGGGTTGAACACCGGGGAGCTGTTTTTT. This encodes CASTPPSGLNTGELFF.

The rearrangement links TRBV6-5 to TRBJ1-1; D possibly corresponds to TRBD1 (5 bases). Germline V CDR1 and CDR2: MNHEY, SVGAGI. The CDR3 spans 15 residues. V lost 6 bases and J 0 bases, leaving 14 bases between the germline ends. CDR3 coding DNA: TGTGCCAGCAGCCGGACAACGGCCCTGAACACTGAAGCTTTCTTT. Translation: CASSRTTALNTEAFF.

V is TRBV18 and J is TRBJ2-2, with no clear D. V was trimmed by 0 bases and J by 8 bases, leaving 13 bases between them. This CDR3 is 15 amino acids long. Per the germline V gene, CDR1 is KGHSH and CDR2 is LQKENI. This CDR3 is CASSPPEGGEGELFF. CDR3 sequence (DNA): TGTGCCAGCTCACCACCGGAAGGCGGTGAGGGGGAGCTGTTTTTT.

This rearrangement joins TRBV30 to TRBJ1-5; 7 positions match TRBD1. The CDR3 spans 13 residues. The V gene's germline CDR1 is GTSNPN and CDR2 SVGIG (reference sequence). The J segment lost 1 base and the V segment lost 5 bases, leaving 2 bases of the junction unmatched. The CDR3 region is CAWSGQSNQPQHF. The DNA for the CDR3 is TGTGCCTGGTCGGGACAGAGCAATCAGCCCCAGCATTTT.

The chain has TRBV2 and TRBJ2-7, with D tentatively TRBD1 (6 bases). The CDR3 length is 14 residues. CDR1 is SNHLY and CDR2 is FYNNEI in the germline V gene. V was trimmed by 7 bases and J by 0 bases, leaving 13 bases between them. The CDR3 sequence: CASNRQVSSYEQYF. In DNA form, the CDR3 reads TGTGCCAGCAACCGACAGGTTAGCTCCTACGAGCAGTACTTC.

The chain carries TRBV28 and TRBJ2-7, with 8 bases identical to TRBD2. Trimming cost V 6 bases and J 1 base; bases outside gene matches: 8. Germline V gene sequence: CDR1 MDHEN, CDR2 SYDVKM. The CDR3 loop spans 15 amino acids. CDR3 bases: TGTGCCAGCAGGGTAGCGGGGTACAGTTCCTACGAGCAGTACTTC. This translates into CASRVAGYSSYEQYF.

CDR3 nucleotides: TGTGCCAGCAGCGCGACTCCGATCGAGCAGTACTTC. As protein: CASSATPIEQYF. The chain uses TRBV7-2 and TRBJ2-7, with no clear D. Germline CDR1 SGHTA, CDR2 FQGNSA. The CDR3 has 12 amino acids. Trimming left V 5 bases short and J 6 bases short, with 11 bases between.

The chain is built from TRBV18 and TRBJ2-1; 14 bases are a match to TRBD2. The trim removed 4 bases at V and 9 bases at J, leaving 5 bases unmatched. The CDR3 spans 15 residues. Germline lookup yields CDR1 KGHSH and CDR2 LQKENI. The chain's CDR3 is CASSLQTSGGGEQFF. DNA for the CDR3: TGTGCCAGCTCACTCCAGACTAGCGGGGGGGGTGAGCAGTTCTTC.

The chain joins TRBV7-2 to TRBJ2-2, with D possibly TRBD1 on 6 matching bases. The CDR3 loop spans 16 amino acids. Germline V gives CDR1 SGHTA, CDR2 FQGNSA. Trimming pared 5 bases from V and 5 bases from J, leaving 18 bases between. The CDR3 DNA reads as TGTGCCAGCAGCCTCAACAGGGATTTAGCAACCGGGGAGCTGTTTTTT. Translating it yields CASSLNRDLATGELFF.

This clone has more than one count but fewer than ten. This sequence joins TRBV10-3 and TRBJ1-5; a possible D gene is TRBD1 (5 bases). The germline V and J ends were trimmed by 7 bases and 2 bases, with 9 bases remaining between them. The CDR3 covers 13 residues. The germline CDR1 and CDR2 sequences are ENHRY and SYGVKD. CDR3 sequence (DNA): TGTGCCATCACCCCGGGGGGCAATCAGCCCCAGCATTTT. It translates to CAITPGGNQPQHF.

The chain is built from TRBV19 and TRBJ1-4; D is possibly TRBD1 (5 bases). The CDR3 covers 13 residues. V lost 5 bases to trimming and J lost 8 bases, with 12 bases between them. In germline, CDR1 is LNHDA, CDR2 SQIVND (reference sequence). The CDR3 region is CASSPGRDEKLFF. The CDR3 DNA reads TGTGCCAGTAGTCCTGGGAGGGACGAAAAACTGTTTTTT.

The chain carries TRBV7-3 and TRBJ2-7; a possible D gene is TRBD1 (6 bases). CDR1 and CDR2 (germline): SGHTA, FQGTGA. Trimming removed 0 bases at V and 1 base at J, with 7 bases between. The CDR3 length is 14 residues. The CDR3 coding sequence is TGTGCCAGCAGCTTAACCGGACAGTCCTACGAGCAGTACTTC. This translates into CASSLTGQSYEQYF.

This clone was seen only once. CDR3 nucleotides: TGTGCCAGCAGTCAGGGGGCTAACTATGGCTACACCTTC. Amino acid sequence: CASSQGANYGYTF. The chain couples TRBV6-6 to TRBJ1-2; TRBD1 matches at 7 bases. V shed 5 bases and J 0 bases; nucleotides not matched to a gene: 0. The CDR3 has 13 amino acids. Germline V gives CDR1 MNHNY, CDR2 SVGAGI (reference sequence).

The CDR3 loop is CASSQVQGAGAFF. For the CDR3, the DNA is TGTGCCAGCAGCCAAGTCCAGGGGGCCGGAGCTTTCTTT. This rearrangement joins TRBV4-2 to TRBJ1-1, with 8 bases matching TRBD1. The CDR3 length is 13 residues. Losses at the gene ends were 1 base for V and 10 bases for J; bases not matched to a gene: 5. Germline CDR1 LGHNA, CDR2 YNFKEQ.

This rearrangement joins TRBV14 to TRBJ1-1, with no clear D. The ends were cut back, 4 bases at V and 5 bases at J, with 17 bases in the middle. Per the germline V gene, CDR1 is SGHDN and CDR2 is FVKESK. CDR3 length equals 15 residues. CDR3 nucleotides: TGTGCCAGCAGCCGCCTCCGGGAGCCAACAACTGAAGCTTTCTTT. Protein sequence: CASSRLREPTTEAFF.

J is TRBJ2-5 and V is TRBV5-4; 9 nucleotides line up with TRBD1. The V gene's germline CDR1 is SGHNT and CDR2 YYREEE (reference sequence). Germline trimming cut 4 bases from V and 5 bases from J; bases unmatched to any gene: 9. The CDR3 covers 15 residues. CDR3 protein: CASSDAGTGRETQYF. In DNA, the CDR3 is TGTGCCAGCAGCGATGCCGGGACAGGGAGGGAGACCCAGTACTTC.

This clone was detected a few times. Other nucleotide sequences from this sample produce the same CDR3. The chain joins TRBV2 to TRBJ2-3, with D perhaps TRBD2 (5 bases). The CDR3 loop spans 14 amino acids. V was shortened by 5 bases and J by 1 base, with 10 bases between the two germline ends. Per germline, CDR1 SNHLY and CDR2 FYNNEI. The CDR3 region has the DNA TGTGCCAGCAGTCGGGATCGGGGCACAGATACGCAGTATTTT. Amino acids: CASSRDRGTDTQYF.

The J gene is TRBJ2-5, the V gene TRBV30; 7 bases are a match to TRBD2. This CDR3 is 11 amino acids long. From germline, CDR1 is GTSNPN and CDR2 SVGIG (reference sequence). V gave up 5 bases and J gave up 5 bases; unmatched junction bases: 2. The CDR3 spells CAWGEGETQYF. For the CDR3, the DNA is TGTGCCTGGGGGGAGGGGGAGACCCAGTACTTC.

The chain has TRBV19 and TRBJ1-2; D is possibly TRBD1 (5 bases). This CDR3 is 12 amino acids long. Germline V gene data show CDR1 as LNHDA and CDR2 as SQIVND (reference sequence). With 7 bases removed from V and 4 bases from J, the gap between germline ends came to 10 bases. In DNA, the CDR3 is TGTGCCAGTATGGGGGGAAGCTATGGCTACACCTTC. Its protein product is CASMGGSYGYTF.

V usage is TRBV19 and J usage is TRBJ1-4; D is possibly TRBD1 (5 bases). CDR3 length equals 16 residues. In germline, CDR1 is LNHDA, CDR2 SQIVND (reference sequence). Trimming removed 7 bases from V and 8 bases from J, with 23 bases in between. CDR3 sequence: CASKEDSNIFGEKLFF. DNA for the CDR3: TGTGCCAGTAAAGAAGACAGCAATATCTTTGGGGAAAAACTGTTTTTT. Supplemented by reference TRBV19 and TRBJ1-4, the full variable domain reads DGGITQSPKYLFRKEGQNVTLSCEQNLNHDAMYWYRQDPGQGLRLIYYSQIVNDFQKGDIAEGYSVSREKKESFPLTVTSAQKNPTAFYLCASKEDSNIFGEKLFFGSGTQLSVL.

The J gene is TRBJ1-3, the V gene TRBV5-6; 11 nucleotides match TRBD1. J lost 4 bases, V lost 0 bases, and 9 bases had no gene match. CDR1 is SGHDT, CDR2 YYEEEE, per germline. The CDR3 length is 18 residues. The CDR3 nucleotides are TGTGCCAGCAGCTTGGTTGGCGGACAGGGGGCCTCCGGAAACACCATATATTTT. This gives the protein CASSLVGGQGASGNTIYF.